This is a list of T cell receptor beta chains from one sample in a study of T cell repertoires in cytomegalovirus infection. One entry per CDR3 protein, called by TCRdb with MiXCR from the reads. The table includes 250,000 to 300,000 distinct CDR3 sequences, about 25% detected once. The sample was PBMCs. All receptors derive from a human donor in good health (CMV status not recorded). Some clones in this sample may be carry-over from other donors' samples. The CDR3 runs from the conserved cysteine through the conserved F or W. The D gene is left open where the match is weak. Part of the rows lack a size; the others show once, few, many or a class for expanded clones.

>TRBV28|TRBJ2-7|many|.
TGTGCCAGCAGTTGGAATTCAAACGAGCAGTACTTC
CASSWNSNEQYF
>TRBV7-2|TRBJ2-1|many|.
TGTGCCAGCGCCACACCGGGACGCAATGAGCAGTTCTTC
CASATPGRNEQFF
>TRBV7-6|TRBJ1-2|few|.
TGTGCCAGCAGCTTAACAGTGGGCTACACCTTC
CASSLTVGYTF
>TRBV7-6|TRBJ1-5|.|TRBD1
TGTGCCAGCAGCCGCGGGACAGGGGTGCAGCCCCAGCATTTT
CASSRGTGVQPQHF
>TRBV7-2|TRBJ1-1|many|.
TGTGCCAGCAGCTCGACAGGCAACACTGAAGCTTTCTTT
CASSSTGNTEAFF
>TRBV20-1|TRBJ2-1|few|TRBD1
TGCAGTGCCTCATACCAGGGGGCCCTTTGGGATGAGCAGTTCTTC
CSASYQGALWDEQFF
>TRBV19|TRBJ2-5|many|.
TGTGCCAGTAGTATAGACCCGACAGCACAAGAGACCCAGTACTTC
CASSIDPTAQETQYF
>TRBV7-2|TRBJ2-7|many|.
TGTGCCAGCAAGGAGGGGAGCTCCTACGAGCAGTACTTC
CASKEGSSYEQYF
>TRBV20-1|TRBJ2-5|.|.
TGCAGTGCTAGTGGGAGACAAGAGACCCAGTACTTC
CSASGRQETQYF
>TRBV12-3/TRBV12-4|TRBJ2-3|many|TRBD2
TGTGCCAGCAGTTTAACACTAGCGGCTAGCACAGATACGCAGTATTTT
CASSLTLAASTDTQYF
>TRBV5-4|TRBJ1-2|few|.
TGTGCCAGCAGCCCGGACAGCATTAACTATGGCTACACCTTC
CASSPDSINYGYTF
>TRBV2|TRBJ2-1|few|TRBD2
TGTGCCAGCATTGTTAGTAGCGGGGGGACGAACTACAATGAGCAGTTCTTC
CASIVSSGGTNYNEQFF
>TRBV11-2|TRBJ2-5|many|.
TGTGCCAGCAGCCCCGAGGGGACCCAGTACTTC
CASSPEGTQYF
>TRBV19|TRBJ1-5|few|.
TGTGCCAGTAGTATAGAGTTGGGAGCAGGGCCGGGTTATAGCAATCAGCCCCAGCATTTT
CASSIELGAGPGYSNQPQHF
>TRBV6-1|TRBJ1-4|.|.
TGTGCCAGCAGTGTCGGAACAGCTAATGAAAAACTGTTTTTT
CASSVGTANEKLFF
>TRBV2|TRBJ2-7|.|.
TGTGCCAGCAATCAAGGCGGTTACAGGGAATCGGGGTACGAGCAGTACTTC
CASNQGGYRESGYEQYF
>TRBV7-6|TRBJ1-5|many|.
TGTGCCAGCAGCTTAGTGCCCCGGGAGGGCAATCAGCCCCAGCATTTT
CASSLVPREGNQPQHF
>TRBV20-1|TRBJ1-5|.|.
TGCAGTGCTAGAGAGGGCGTCAAGCCCCAGCATTTT
CSAREGVKPQHF
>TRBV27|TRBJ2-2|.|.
TGTGCCAGCAGTTTATTACACCCTGTGAACACCGGGGAGCTGTTTTTT
CASSLLHPVNTGELFF
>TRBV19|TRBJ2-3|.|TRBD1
TGTGCCAGCAAGCAGGGGGAATGGACAGATACGCAGTATTTT
CASKQGEWTDTQYF
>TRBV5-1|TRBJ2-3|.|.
TGCGCCAGCAGCTCTCCGGACAGCACAGATACGCAGTATTTT
CASSSPDSTDTQYF
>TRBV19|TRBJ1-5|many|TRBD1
TGTGCCAGTAGTATATTGGGACAGGGTCGCAATCAGCCCCAGCATTTT
CASSILGQGRNQPQHF
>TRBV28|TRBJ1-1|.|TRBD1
TGTGCCATCTTTCCGTCCCGGACAGGGGAAGCTTTCTTT
CAIFPSRTGEAFF
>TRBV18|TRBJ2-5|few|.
TGTGCCAGCTCACCACCACTTCCAGAGACCCAGTACTTC
CASSPPLPETQYF
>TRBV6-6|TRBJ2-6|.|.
TGTGCCAGCAGTTACTATTCAACGGGGGCCAACGTCCTGACTTTC
CASSYYSTGANVLTF